One sample yielded the 8 T cell receptor beta chains listed below, sequenced in a study of cytotoxic CD8 clonotypes in ibrutinib-treated CLL. Sequencing was performed with immunoSEQ multiplex PCR; in TCRdb, only in-frame clones are kept and a portion is missing. The table has 9,500 to 12,000 clones, about four fifths seen once. Specimen: PBMCs, collected at disease progression, from a patient treated with ibrutinib. Receptors were obtained from a human donor with chronic lymphocytic leukemia.

This chain connects TRBV7-9 to TRBJ2-5; tentative D call: TRBD2 (6 bases). This CDR3 spans 15 amino acids. Per germline, CDR1 SEHNR and CDR2 FQNEAQ (reference sequence). The ends were cut back, 3 bases at V and 0 bases at J, with 11 bases in the middle. The CDR3 region has the DNA TGTGCCAGCAGCTTTTCCCGGGACTACCAAGAGACCCAGTACTTC. It yields the protein CASSFSRDYQETQYF. Filled out from reference TRBV7-9 and TRBJ2-5, the complete variable domain reads DTGVSQNPRHKITKRGQNVTFRCDPISEHNRLYWYRQTLGQGPEFLTYFQNEAQLEKSRLLSDRFSAERPKGSFSTLEIQRTEQGDSAMYLCASSFSRDYQETQYFGPGTRLLVL.

The genes are TRBV6-1 and TRBJ2-7; TRBD1 or TRBD2 may be the D gene (5 bases each). The CDR3 contains 14 residues. CDR1 MNHNS and CDR2 SASEGT come from the germline V gene. V was cut by 6 bases and J by 0 bases, with 12 bases left in between. This chain's CDR3 is CASSRDPSSYEQYF. Written as DNA, the CDR3 is TGTGCCAGCAGCCGGGACCCCTCCTCCTACGAGCAGTACTTC.

This chain uses TRBV10-3 with TRBJ1-2; 7 bases are shared with TRBD1. The germline gives CDR1 ENHRY, CDR2 SYGVKD. The V gene end was trimmed by 9 bases and the J gene end by 1 base; junction bases not matched to a gene: 8. The CDR3 extends over 14 amino acids. CDR3 DNA: TGTGCCATTAGCCCGGGACAGAATAACTATGGCTACACCTTC. This translates into CAISPGQNNYGYTF.

J is TRBJ2-7 and V is TRBV7-6; perhaps TRBD1 as D (6 bases). The V end lost 0 bases, the J end lost 0 bases, and 9 bases lay between the germline ends. This CDR3 is 15 amino acids long. CDR1 and CDR2 (germline): SGHVS, FNYEAQ. This CDR3 reads CASSLASDSSYEQYF. CDR3 nucleotides: TGTGCCAGCAGCTTAGCCTCGGACAGCTCCTACGAGCAGTACTTC.

The J gene is TRBJ2-2, the V gene TRBV11-1; tentative D call: TRBD2 (6 bases). V lost 1 base and J lost 5, with 14 bases in between. Germline CDR1 is SGHAT and CDR2 is FQDESV (reference sequence). The CDR3 is 16 amino acids. CDR3 sequence reads: CASSLESIGRTGELFF. The CDR3 region has the DNA TGTGCCAGCAGCTTAGAATCGATTGGGAGGACCGGGGAGCTGTTTTTT. The whole variable domain, remainder taken from reference TRBV11-1 and TRBJ2-2, is EAEVAQSPRYKITEKSQAVAFWCDPISGHATLYWYRQILGQGPELLVQFQDESVVDDSQLPKDRFSAERLKGVDSTLKIQPAELGDSAMYLCASSLESIGRTGELFFGEGSRLTVL.

The chain couples TRBV28 to TRBJ1-1; D might be TRBD1 (5 bases). Trimming pared 6 bases from V and 0 bases from J, leaving 8 bases between. This CDR3 has 13 residues. Germline-derived CDR1 and CDR2 are MDHEN and SYDVKM. The CDR3 DNA reads TGTGCCAGCAGCAAGACAGTGAACACTGAAGCTTTCTTT. Amino acids: CASSKTVNTEAFF.

This chain connects TRBV10-2 to TRBJ2-1; no definite D call. The length of the CDR3 is 14 residues. With 9 bases removed from V and 5 bases from J, the gap between germline ends came to 17 bases. The germline gives CDR1 WSHSY, CDR2 SAAADI. The CDR3 DNA is TGCGCCAGTCGGATGACTCCCAACCACAATGAGCAGTTCTTC. Encoded protein: CASRMTPNHNEQFF.

The J gene is TRBJ2-7, the V gene TRBV5-1; 12 bases fit TRBD2. The CDR3 sequence is 16 residues long. CDR1 is SGHRS, CDR2 YFSETQ, per germline. V shed 4 bases, J shed 5 bases, and the junction held 10 bases outside the gene matches. The CDR3 region is CASSPRLAGDFHEQYF. The CDR3 bases are TGCGCCAGCAGCCCGAGACTAGCGGGAGATTTCCACGAGCAGTACTTC.